The source of this T cell receptor beta chain is a study of blood T cell repertoires in COVID-19. Study-wide background: The origin of the acute and convalescent COVID-19 samples was the United States, Italy and Spain. The cDNA or gDNA used as material had been derived from T cells, B-cell-depleted T cells, or PBMCs.

Authors' analysis steps: Estimation of nucleated cell counts relied on the amplification of reference gene primers. TCRdb's copy holds only in-frame clones and misses some; the assay was immunoSEQ multiplex PCR. The V and J calls and clone size are taken from that table; D and trimming were inferred from the DNA. The sample holds about 210,000 clones, 92% seen once. Losses at the gene ends were 3 bases for V and 2 bases for J; bases not matched to a gene: 4. Per germline, CDR1 MDHEN and CDR2 SYDVKM. The CDR3 sequence is 14 residues long. This sequence joins TRBV28 and TRBJ2-7, with 7 nucleotides matching TRBD2. Sequenced sample: peripheral blood. The sequence came from a man aged 25 to 40 with acute or convalescent COVID-19. The CDR3 loop reads CASSFLAEAYEQYF. The CDR3 DNA reads TGTGCCAGCAGTTTTCTAGCGGAGGCCTACGAGCAGTACTTC.